This T cell receptor beta chain was sequenced for a study of cytomegalovirus exposure and HLA in healthy donors. Comments on this clone: As yet, its antigen is unknown.

Findings and caveats of the study: When analyzed later, a missense DCLRE1C variant was found to be linked to TCR beta V- and J-gene trimming.

The PCR used 60 Vbeta and 13 Jbeta primers. The method was immunoSEQ multiplex PCR; TCRdb's version includes in-frame clones alone and lacks a portion of them. There are approximately 110,000 clones in the sample; more than 60% occur only once, and 4% to 5% lies in the top ten. CDR1 MNHNY and CDR2 SVGAGI come from the germline V gene (reference sequence). With 0 bases removed from V and 4 bases from J, the gap between germline ends came to 7 bases. There are 14 residues in the CDR3. The source is a woman aged 40 to 50 in good health and CMV-seronegative. The sequenced sample was PBMCs. V and J are TRBV6-6 and TRBJ2-1, with unresolved D. In nucleotides, the CDR3 is TGTGCCAGCAGTTACTCACAGAATTACAATGAGCAGTTCTTC. Its translation is CASSYSQNYNEQFF.